A single T cell receptor (beta chain) is shown here with its context. The antigen is not known. This CDR3 has 18 residues. The V end was cut by 5 bases, the J end by 2 bases, with 27 bases between. The germline CDR1 and CDR2 sequences are SQVTM and ANQGSEA. Primers included in the PCR were 60 Vbeta and 13 Jbeta primers. In the authors' workflow: In a later analysis, roughly 11 million of 75 million to 90 million unique beta chains occurred in at least two donors. The table came from immunoSEQ multiplex PCR; TCRdb's copy has only in-frame clones and leaves some out. V and J calls and clone size are given by that table; D and trimming were obtained from the DNA. The data show 130,000 or so clones, roughly 74% seen once. These data are taken from a study of cytomegalovirus exposure and HLA in healthy donors. General study results and limits: Roughly uniform depth of sequencing across donors was assumed in presence/absence analyses. Trimming of TCR beta V- and J-genes showed a link, identified in a later analysis, to a missense DCLRE1C variant. A likely sequencing artifact accounted for one observed cluster of highly shared sequence variants.

V and J are TRBV29-1 and TRBJ1-2, with D maybe TRBD1 (5 bases). The material sequenced was PBMCs. The origin of this receptor is a middle-aged man in good health and CMV-seropositive. CDR3 amino acids: CSVRGLVPNPQGNYGYTF. CDR3 in DNA: TGCAGCGTTAGGGGATTGGTTCCGAATCCCCAGGGCAACTATGGCTACACCTTC.